A selection of T cell receptor beta chains follows, all from one sample in a study of cytomegalovirus exposure and HLA in healthy donors. The assay was immunoSEQ multiplex PCR, and TCRdb's table has in-frame clones only and misses some. The profile shows 210,000 or so clones, 77% of them singletons. Sequencing was performed on PBMCs. Source of these receptors: a woman aged 25 to 39 in good health and CMV-seropositive. Both conserved end residues are part of each CDR3. D genes are given only for firm matches. Part of the rows lack a size; the others show once, few, many or a class for expanded clones.

V	D	size	J	DNA	CDR3
TRBV29-1	.	.	TRBJ1-1	TGCAGCGTTTCGACAGCGAACACTGAAGCTTTCTTT	CSVSTANTEAFF
TRBV5-6	.	.	TRBJ2-3	TGTGCCAGCAGCTTGTACGCGGGGCACACAGATACGCAGTATTTT	CASSLYAGHTDTQYF
TRBV7-8	.	.	TRBJ1-1	TGTGCCAGCAGCTTAGGGCGCGAGGCACCTGAAGCTTTCTTT	CASSLGREAPEAFF
TRBV7-9	.	.	TRBJ2-3	TGTGCCAGCAGCCAAGGAGGATATGGTGCAGATACGCAGTATTTT	CASSQGGYGADTQYF
TRBV7-8	TRBD1	few	TRBJ2-7	TGTGCCAGCAGCCATAAAGACAGGGGGCGCGAGCAGTACTTC	CASSHKDRGREQYF
TRBV29-1	.	.	TRBJ2-5	TGCAGCGTTGTGGTAGAGTACTACTTAGGGACCCAGTACTTC	CSVVVEYYLGTQYF
TRBV7-9	TRBD1	.	TRBJ2-5	TGTTCCAGCAGCTACAGGGGAGAGACCCAGTACTTC	CSSSYRGETQYF
TRBV28	.	.	TRBJ1-2	TGTGCCAGCAGTAATGCGGGTACGACCCTCTATGGCTACACCTTC	CASSNAGTTLYGYTF
TRBV6-1	.	.	TRBJ2-1	TGTGCCAGCAGGACCGGTTCTAGCTCCTACAATGAGCAGTTCTTC	CASRTGSSSYNEQFF
TRBV7-9	.	few	TRBJ1-2	TGTGCCAGCAGCTTAACGGCTAACTATGGCTACACCTTC	CASSLTANYGYTF
TRBV5-1	TRBD1	.	TRBJ2-7	TGCGCCAGCAGCCCACCCCGGACAGGTACCTACGAGCAGTACTTC	CASSPPRTGTYEQYF
TRBV2	.	.	TRBJ1-1	TGTGCCAGCGTGTCGAGTAACACTGAAGCTTTCTTT	CASVSSNTEAFF
TRBV10-3	.	once	TRBJ2-7	TGTGCCATCAGTCCTCAGGGGAAGCAGTACTTC	CAISPQGKQYF
TRBV6-5	.	.	TRBJ1-2	TGTGCCAGCAGGCCGGTAAGAACAGGATCCTATGGCTACACCTTC	CASRPVRTGSYGYTF
TRBV18	.	.	TRBJ2-1	TGTGCCAGCTCCGCCGACAGGAGCAGCAATGAGCAGTTCTTC	CASSADRSSNEQFF